A selection of T cell receptor beta chains follows, all from one sample in a study of breast tumors, draining lymph nodes, adjacent tissues. One entry per CDR3 protein, called by TCRdb with MiXCR from the multiplex PCR reads. The sample contains about 180,000 distinct CDR3 sequences, about 30% of which appear only once. Sequencing was carried out using axillary lymph node tissue. The receptor source for this set is a female donor with breast cancer. Some clones in this sample may be carry-over from other donors' samples. Each CDR3 is given with its conserved first and last residue. D genes are given only for firm matches. Rows may omit the clone size; those that give it use once, few, many or a size class.

V	J	size	D	CDR3	DNA
TRBV6-5	TRBJ2-7	few	NA	CASSLLVAGYYEQYF	TGTGCCAGCAGTCTTTTGGTCGCAGGGTACTACGAGCAGTACTTC
TRBV9	TRBJ1-2	many	NA	CASSVGTPYGYTF	TGTGCCAGCAGCGTAGGTACCCCCTATGGCTACACCTTC
TRBV27	TRBJ2-1	NA	NA	CASSLRLRNNEQFF	TGTGCCAGCAGTTTACGTCTCCGGAACAATGAGCAGTTCTTC
TRBV7-2	TRBJ2-3	many	NA	CASSWTTDTQYF	TGTGCCAGCAGCTGGACCACAGATACGCAGTATTTT
TRBV6-5	TRBJ2-2	many	NA	CASSYMDTGELFF	TGTGCCAGCAGTTACATGGACACCGGGGAGCTGTTTTTT
TRBV2	TRBJ2-7	NA	TRBD2	CSASGTSGRRPYEQYF	TGCTCCGCGTCCGGGACTAGCGGGAGGCGGCCTTACGAGCAGTACTTC
TRBV7-9	TRBJ1-6	NA	NA	CASSSYRAGELRNSPLHF	TGTGCCAGCAGCTCGTATAGGGCAGGGGAGCTTCGTAATTCGCCCCTCCACTTT
TRBV12-3/TRBV12-4	TRBJ2-6	NA	NA	CASSERGGTSGVNVLTF	TGTGCCAGCAGTGAAAGGGGGGGGACCTCTGGGGTCAACGTCCTGACTTTC
TRBV4-1	TRBJ1-4	NA	NA	CASSQGFCGGIDEKLFF	TGCGCCAGCAGCCAAGGATTCTGTGGGGGAATTGATGAAAAACTGTTTTTT
TRBV7-9	TRBJ2-5	NA	NA	CASSLRGGALQETQYF	TGTGCCAGCAGCTTAAGGGGGGGGGCCCTCCAAGAGACCCAGTACTTC
TRBV6-5	TRBJ1-2	many	TRBD1	CATTDRVRYTF	TGTGCCACCACTGACAGGGTCCGCTACACCTTC
TRBV9	TRBJ1-2	NA	TRBD1	CASSVKRDRGYEHTF	TGTGCCAGCAGCGTAAAGAGGGACAGGGGCTATGAGCACACCTTC
TRBV15	TRBJ1-4	NA	NA	CATSRTVGGTNEKLFF	TGTGCCACCAGCAGAACCGTGGGCGGAACTAATGAAAAACTGTTTTTT
TRBV9	TRBJ2-3	many	NA	CASSDSPRDTQYF	TGTGCCAGCAGCGATAGCCCCAGGGATACGCAGTATTTT
TRBV19	TRBJ1-2	many	TRBD1	CASTQGQQYYGYTF	TGTGCCAGTACACAGGGACAGCAATACTATGGCTACACCTTC
TRBV6-5	TRBJ2-7	many	NA	CASSSTDGYEQYF	TGTGCCAGCAGTTCAACGGACGGCTACGAGCAGTACTTC
TRBV20-1	TRBJ2-1	many	NA	CSAGGHNEQFF	TGCAGTGCGGGAGGACACAATGAGCAGTTCTTC
TRBV19	TRBJ2-1	few	TRBD2	CASSSSLGTRSGEQFF	TGTGCCAGTAGTTCATCTCTCGGGACTAGAAGCGGCGAGCAGTTCTTC
TRBV15	TRBJ2-3	many	NA	CATSRDGGAATDTQYF	TGTGCCACCAGCAGAGATGGGGGAGCGGCGACAGATACGCAGTATTTT
TRBV20-1	TRBJ1-2	NA	NA	CSASQAGGYGYTF	TGCAGTGCTAGCCAAGCGGGAGGCTATGGCTACACCTTC
TRBV5-6	TRBJ1-3	many	NA	CASSLRSIAIYF	TGTGCCAGCAGCTTACGGTCAATCGCCATATATTTT
TRBV2	TRBJ2-2	many	TRBD1	CASSLQGDNTGELFF	TGTGCCAGCAGTTTACAGGGGGATAATACCGGGGAGCTGTTTTTT
TRBV9	TRBJ1-2	NA	NA	CASRGSGNTF	TGTGCCAGCAGGGGGTCTGGAAACACCTTC
TRBV19	TRBJ1-2	many	TRBD1	CASSPKDRRKGYTF	TGTGCCAGTAGTCCAAAGGACAGGAGGAAAGGCTACACCTTC
TRBV7-6	TRBJ2-1	NA	TRBD2	CASSLASVASGSINEQFF	TGTGCCAGCAGCTTAGCTTCGGTGGCTAGCGGGAGTATTAATGAGCAGTTCTTC
TRBV29-1	TRBJ2-4	many	NA	CSVEAAAPELRGDIQYF	TGCAGCGTTGAGGCGGCCGCGCCCGAGCTCAGGGGGGACATTCAGTACTTC
TRBV11-2	TRBJ2-7	many	NA	CASSLDGQIGEQYF	TGTGCCAGCAGCTTAGATGGACAGATTGGGGAGCAGTACTTC
TRBV20-1	TRBJ2-5	many	TRBD2	CSASSRGRRETQYF	TGCAGTGCTAGTTCGCGGGGGAGGCGTGAGACCCAGTACTTC
TRBV7-9	TRBJ2-5	many	TRBD2	CASGRHGLAGENQETQYF	TGTGCCAGTGGGAGACACGGACTAGCGGGAGAAAACCAAGAGACCCAGTACTTC
TRBV7-8	TRBJ1-1	many	NA	CASSQNLNTEAFF	TGTGCCAGCAGCCAAAACCTGAACACTGAAGCTTTCTTT
TRBV25-1	TRBJ2-1	many	NA	CASSELANEQFF	TGTGCCAGCAGTGAATTAGCCAATGAGCAGTTCTTC
TRBV6-5	TRBJ2-2	many	NA	CASSYVVTGELFF	TGTGCCAGCAGTTACGTGGTAACCGGGGAGCTGTTTTTT
TRBV20-1	TRBJ1-3	many	NA	CSAADEGSSGNTIYF	TGCAGTGCCGCAGACGAAGGGAGTTCTGGAAACACCATATATTTT
TRBV2	TRBJ1-5	NA	NA	CASRRGGNSDQPQHF	TGTGCCAGCAGGAGGGGAGGGAATAGCGATCAGCCCCAGCATTTT
TRBV7-3	TRBJ1-2	many	TRBD1	CASSLTGQGAYGYTF	TGTGCCAGCAGCTTAACCGGACAGGGTGCATATGGCTACACCTTC
TRBV12-3/TRBV12-4	TRBJ2-7	many	TRBD1	CASSLRPGQNYEQYF	TGTGCCAGCAGTCTTCGTCCGGGACAGAACTACGAGCAGTACTTC
TRBV6-5	TRBJ1-1	few	TRBD1	CASILGQGLQAFF	TGTGCCAGCATTCTTGGACAGGGGCTACAAGCTTTCTTT
TRBV12-3/TRBV12-4	TRBJ2-7	many	NA	CASSFARSYEQYF	TGTGCCAGCAGTTTCGCCCGTTCCTACGAGCAGTACTTC
TRBV5-1	TRBJ2-7	many	NA	CASSTDGVRRYF	TGCGCCAGCAGCACCGACGGCGTCCGTCGGTACTTC
TRBV3-1	TRBJ2-1	many	NA	CASSPLGDNEQFF	TGTGCCAGCAGCCCCCTGGGTGACAATGAGCAGTTCTTC
TRBV20-1	TRBJ1-5	NA	NA	CSVGTGYSNPPRHF	TGCAGTGTGGGGACCGGTTATAGCAATCCGCCCCGGCATTTT
TRBV9	TRBJ2-1	NA	NA	CASSVGDTATNEQFF	TGTGCCAGCAGCGTAGGGGACACCGCCACTAATGAGCAGTTCTTC
TRBV3-1	TRBJ2-7	NA	TRBD2	CPSSQEGLAGRNEQYF	TGTCCCAGCAGCCAAGAGGGCCTAGCGGGACGCAACGAGCAGTACTTC
TRBV6-5	TRBJ2-3	NA	TRBD2	CASSYQGLGLDTQYF	TGTGCCAGCAGTTACCAGGGACTAGGTCTAGATACGCAGTATTTT
TRBV6-2/TRBV6-3	TRBJ1-2	few	NA	CASSHSLGYYGYTF	TGTGCCAGCAGTCACTCGTTGGGGTACTATGGCTACACCTTC
TRBV7-2	TRBJ2-5	many	NA	CASSGVKGETRYF	TGTGCCAGCAGCGGGGTTAAGGGTGAGACCCGGTACTTC
TRBV12-5	TRBJ2-5	NA	TRBD2	CASGSLAGGPETQYF	TGTGCTAGTGGGTCCCTAGCGGGGGGGCCGGAGACCCAGTACTTC
TRBV10-3	TRBJ2-5	many	NA	CAISEGRGHETQYF	TGTGCCATCAGTGAGGGCAGGGGCCACGAGACCCAGTACTTC
TRBV29-1	TRBJ2-1	NA	TRBD2	CSVEVAGGDNEQFF	TGCAGCGTTGAAGTAGCGGGAGGGGACAATGAGCAGTTCTTC
TRBV4-3	TRBJ2-6	NA	NA	CASSQGGGTAGANVLTF	TGCGCCAGCAGCCAAGGAGGGGGAACGGCTGGGGCCAACGTCCTGACTTTC
TRBV7-2	TRBJ1-1	NA	NA	CASGLYRENTEAFF	TGTGCCAGCGGCTTATACAGGGAGAACACTGAAGCTTTCTTT
TRBV6-6	TRBJ1-1	NA	NA	CASSYPDRTQAFF	TGTGCCAGCAGTTACCCTGACAGAACTCAAGCTTTCTTT